Following are 13 T cell receptor beta chains from one sample sequenced in a study of metastatic and nonmetastatic thyroid tumors. No treatment of any kind had been given to any patient before thyroid surgery. TCRdb reprocessed the PCR reads via MiXCR. Among under 20,000 clones listed, less than 4% were seen once. Source material: tumor tissue. These TCRs come from a female donor with papillary thyroid cancer or a benign thyroid nodule (not recorded which). Some clones in this sample may be carry-over from other donors' samples.

This clone was detected a few times. The genes are TRBV6-2 or TRBV6-3 and TRBJ2-7; 11 bases match TRBD2. This CDR3 is 16 amino acids long. Germline V gene lookup returns CDR1 MNHEY and CDR2 SVGEGT. Trimming removed 5 bases from V and 0 bases from J; junction bases left unmatched: 6. The CDR3 DNA reads as TGTGCCAGCAGTAGAACTAGCGGGGGAACCTCCTACGAGCAGTACTTC. Translated: CASSRTSGGTSYEQYF.

This chain links TRBV6-1 with TRBJ2-7; D might be TRBD1 (5 bases). Germline CDR1 MNHNS, CDR2 SASEGT. The CDR3 runs to 14 residues. Trimming cost V 6 bases and J 6 bases, with 18 bases left between them. CDR3 in DNA: TGTGCCAGCAGAATGACAGCCATGGTTCCCGAGCAGTACGTC. This codes for CASRMTAMVPEQYV.

The chain employs TRBV4-2 and TRBJ1-2; D perhaps matches TRBD1 (5 bases). This CDR3 spans 13 amino acids. The V gene lost 7 bases and the J gene lost 4 bases, with 13 bases spanning the gap. Germline loops: CDR1 LGHNA, CDR2 YNFKEQ. This CDR3 reads CASTGGGFYGYTF. The CDR3 nucleotides read TGTGCCAGCACGGGGGGAGGGTTCTATGGCTACACCTTC.

Relative to its sample, this clone is medium-sized. The genes are TRBV12-3 or TRBV12-4 and TRBJ1-3; 9 bases map to TRBD1. Trimming cost V 6 bases and J 4 bases; bases outside gene matches: 10. This CDR3 comprises 16 residues. CDR3 protein: CASRNWGQGSGNTIYF. CDR3 coding DNA: TGTGCCAGCAGGAATTGGGGACAGGGATCAGGAAACACCATATATTTT.

This clone has just a few counts. The rearrangement links TRBV7-3 to TRBJ1-1; D ambiguous. This CDR3 comprises 15 residues. Trimming stripped 1 base from V and 0 bases from J, with 9 bases between. Per the germline V gene, CDR1 is SGHTA and CDR2 is FQGTGA. CDR3 DNA sequence: TGTGCCAGCAGCTTAAGTCCGGCAATGAACACTGAAGCTTTCTTT. Translating it yields CASSLSPAMNTEAFF.

This clone was detected only a few times. V and J are TRBV6-6 and TRBJ1-2; tentative D call: TRBD1 (5 bases). V lost 3 bases, J lost 1 base, and 15 bases lay in between. The V gene's germline CDR1 is MNHNY and CDR2 SVGAGI (reference sequence). The CDR3 consists of 16 residues. The CDR3 DNA reads as TGTGCCAGCAGTTATTCTAGGATGGGGGATAACTATGGCTACACCTTC. It translates to CASSYSRMGDNYGYTF.

At least ten counts were recorded for this clone. The genes are TRBV6-1 and TRBJ1-2; TRBD1 matches at 9 bases. The germline V gene encodes CDR1 MNHNS and CDR2 SASEGT. The CDR3 has 15 residues. V was pared by 5 bases and J by 2 bases, with 6 bases of the junction left unmatched. The CDR3 sequence is CASSRGTGYNYGYTF. In DNA, the CDR3 is TGTGCCAGCAGTCGGGGGACAGGGTACAACTATGGCTACACCTTC.

In its sample, this clone was seen a few times. The CDR3 DNA reads TGCAGTGCTAGTACATGCGTGAATGGAAACACCATATATTTT. It encodes CSASTCVNGNTIYF. The chain recombines TRBV20-1 with TRBJ1-3, with D hard to call. The V end was cut by 3 bases, the J end by 3 bases, with 12 bases between. The germline V gene has CDR1 DFQATT and CDR2 SNEGSKA (reference sequence). The CDR3 spans 14 residues.

This clone was detected a few times. The rearrangement links TRBV6-1 to TRBJ2-3; D is perhaps TRBD1 or TRBD2 (6 bases each). The ends were cut back, 6 bases at V and 4 bases at J, with 14 bases in the middle. The CDR3 spans 14 residues. Germline CDR1 is MNHNS and CDR2 is SASEGT. DNA of the CDR3: TGTGCCAGCAGATTGACAGGCGGGGCAGATACGCAGTATTTT. It specifies CASRLTGGADTQYF.

This clone was observed a few times. The V gene is TRBV28, the J gene TRBJ2-7, with TRBD1 matching 9 bases. Germline CDR1 reads MDHEN; CDR2 reads SYDVKM. The CDR3 is 16 residues long. V shed 3 bases, J shed 2 bases, and the junction held 8 bases outside the gene matches. The CDR3, as DNA: TGTGCCAGCAGTTTGGGCCCCGGGACAGGGACCTACGAGCAGTACTTC. Translated, it gives CASSLGPGTGTYEQYF.

A few counts support this clone. The chain employs TRBV28 and TRBJ2-5; D gene unclear. The CDR3 is 12 amino acids. With 5 bases removed from V and 4 bases from J, the gap between germline ends came to 8 bases. Germline V lookup: CDR1 MDHEN, CDR2 SYDVKM. The DNA of the CDR3 is TGTGCCAGCAGTCAAAGACGAGAGACCCAGTACTTC. The encoded protein is CASSQRRETQYF. Combining the CDR3 with reference TRBV28 and TRBJ2-5 gives the whole variable domain DVKVTQSSRYLVKRTGEKVFLECVQDMDHENMFWYRQDPGLGLRLIYFSYDVKMKEKGDIPEGYSVSREKKERFSLILESASTNQTSMYLCASSQRRETQYFGPGTRLLVL.

Note on this clone: The same CDR3 is also encoded by other DNA sequences in this sample. The chain recombines TRBV12-3 or TRBV12-4 with TRBJ1-5, with 7 bases lining up with TRBD1. The trim removed 5 bases at V and 6 bases at J, leaving 7 bases unmatched. The CDR3 has 14 residues. The CDR3 here is CASSDHRQGQPQHF. The CDR3 DNA reads as TGTGCCAGCAGTGATCATCGACAGGGTCAGCCCCAGCATTTT.

This clone was counted a single time. V usage is TRBV20-1 and J usage is TRBJ1-2; 8 nucleotides align to TRBD1. The germline V gene encodes CDR1 DFQATT and CDR2 SNEGSKA (reference sequence). With 0 bases clipped from V and 8 bases from J, the junction kept 5 bases outside the gene matches. The CDR3 is made up of 13 amino acids. The CDR3 region is CSARDVGQGGYTF. The CDR3 nucleotides are TGCAGTGCTAGAGATGTCGGACAGGGAGGCTACACCTTC.